Sequencing of this TCR beta chain was carried out in a study of cytotoxic CD8 clonotypes in ibrutinib-treated CLL. Study-wide background: Mean per-sample yields comprised around 250,000 productive templates and approximately 90,000 productive rearrangements. Study results and caveats: Clonality at baseline surpassed age-matched healthy donors and tracked circulating CD8+ T-cell counts.

Clones were read by immunoSEQ multiplex PCR, and TCRdb kept only the in-frame ones, dropping some. The table shows about 250,000 clones, with roughly 70% occurring only once. This clone was counted a single time. Its antigen is unidentified. The CDR3 covers 15 residues. Germline V lookup: CDR1 MGHRA, CDR2 YSYEKL. The V gene end was trimmed by 0 bases and the J gene end by 3 bases; junction bases not matched to a gene: 4. This chain joins TRBV4-1 and TRBJ2-7, with 8 bases identical to TRBD2. This sequence was found in a human donor with chronic lymphocytic leukemia. Source: PBMCs, taken after 24 months of ibrutinib treatment. CDR3 residues: CASSQDPAGVYEQYF. The CDR3 region has the DNA TGCGCCAGCAGCCAAGACCCAGCGGGAGTCTACGAGCAGTACTTC.